The rows below give T cell receptor beta chains drawn from one sample of a study of blood T cell repertoires in COVID-19. Using immunoSEQ multiplex PCR, the repertoire was profiled, and TCRdb retains in-frame clones only, with some absent. This repertoire shows more than 200,000 clones, more than 65% found once; its top ten account for over 3%. Source material: peripheral blood. The receptors here all came from a middle-aged woman with active or convalescent COVID-19. The CDR3 runs from the conserved cysteine through the conserved F or W. The order of the fields is D gene, V gene, clone size, CDR3 length, J gene, CDR3 protein, CDR3 DNA. The D gene is left open where the match is weak. Only part of the rows carry a size: once, few, many, or a class if the clone is expanded.

>TRBD2|TRBV9|once|15|TRBJ2-3
CASSLTSGGIDTQYF
TGTGCCAGCAGCTTAACTAGCGGGGGGATAGATACGCAGTATTTT
>.|TRBV19|.|13|TRBJ2-1
CASSTQGRNEQFF
TGTGCCAGTAGTACCCAGGGGCGGAATGAGCAGTTCTTC
>.|TRBV2|.|13|TRBJ2-1
CASGWGRDNEQFF
TGTGCCAGCGGATGGGGCCGGGACAATGAGCAGTTCTTC
>.|TRBV7-3|.|15|TRBJ2-1
CASSLNPTGGNEQFF
TGTGCCAGCAGCTTAAACCCCACCGGGGGCAATGAGCAGTTCTTC
>TRBD1|TRBV29-1|.|12|TRBJ1-1
CSVDRDGAEAFF
TGCAGCGTCGACAGGGACGGGGCTGAAGCTTTCTTT
>.|TRBV7-9|.|15|TRBJ2-1
CASRFSGGLYNEQFF
TGTGCCAGCAGGTTCTCGGGGGGCCTTTACAATGAGCAGTTCTTC
>.|TRBV5-1|.|15|TRBJ2-1
CASSFSRGTYNEQFF
TGCGCCAGCAGCTTTTCCCGGGGGACCTACAATGAGCAGTTCTTC
>.|TRBV6-1|.|14|TRBJ1-2
CASSETRVGHGYTF
TGTGCCAGCAGTGAAACCCGCGTGGGGCATGGCTACACCTTC
>.|TRBV7-3|.|15|TRBJ2-5
CASSLTGTSRETQYF
TGTGCCAGCAGCTTAACAGGGACAAGTCGGGAGACCCAGTACTTC
>TRBD2|TRBV7-6|.|15|TRBJ2-2
CASSFTGGNTGELFF
TGTGCCAGCAGCTTTACGGGGGGGAACACCGGGGAGCTGTTTTTT
>TRBD2|TRBV6-5|.|14|TRBJ2-3
CASRFEGRGDTQYF
TGTGCCAGCCGATTCGAGGGGAGGGGAGATACGCAGTATTTT
>.|TRBV5-1|.|15|TRBJ2-3
CASSPLALGTDTQYF
TGCGCCAGCAGCCCCCTAGCCCTTGGCACAGATACGCAGTATTTT
>TRBD1|TRBV28|.|13|TRBJ2-3
CASIRGTTDTQYF
TGTGCCAGTATCAGGGGGACCACAGATACGCAGTATTTT
>TRBD1|TRBV28|once|18|TRBJ2-2
CASSLFLDRGLYTGELFF
TGTGCCAGCAGTTTATTCCTCGACAGGGGGCTATACACCGGGGAGCTGTTTTTT
>.|TRBV12-3/TRBV12-4|once|13|TRBJ1-6
CASSLGTPSPLHF
TGTGCCAGCAGTTTAGGGACACCTTCACCCCTCCACTTT
>TRBD1|TRBV18|.|15|TRBJ1-5
CASSPGQGRSQPQHF
TGTGCCAGCTCACCAGGACAGGGGAGAAGTCAGCCCCAGCATTTT
>.|TRBV12-5|few|16|TRBJ1-3
CASGPGAPYSGNTIYF
TGTGCTAGTGGTCCAGGGGCGCCATACTCTGGAAACACCATATATTTT
>.|TRBV27|.|18|TRBJ1-6
CASSVQRQVDPYNSPLHF
TGTGCCAGCAGTGTACAAAGACAGGTTGACCCTTATAATTCACCCCTCCACTTT
>TRBD1|TRBV5-1|.|13|TRBJ2-5
CASSSRGRETQYF
TGCGCCAGCAGCTCTAGGGGGCGAGAGACCCAGTACTTC
>TRBD2|TRBV30|many|12|TRBJ2-3
CAWGRVTDTQYF
TGTGCCTGGGGGAGGGTAACAGATACGCAGTATTTT
>TRBD1|TRBV20-1|.|11|TRBJ1-2
CSARQGKGYTF
TGCAGTGCTCGACAGGGAAAGGGCTACACCTTC
>TRBD1|TRBV5-4|.|14|TRBJ1-4
CASRRDRRGEKLFF
TGTGCCAGCAGGCGGGACAGGCGGGGAGAAAAACTGTTTTTT
>.|TRBV9|.|14|TRBJ2-3
CASSDRDRTDTQYF
TGTGCCAGCAGCGACAGGGACCGCACAGATACGCAGTATTTT
>TRBD1|TRBV18|.|14|TRBJ1-5
CASSPSGGYQPQHF
TGTGCCAGCTCACCGTCAGGGGGCTATCAGCCCCAGCATTTT
>TRBD2|TRBV4-1|.|16|TRBJ2-2
CASSQVHSGDTGELFF
TGCGCCAGCAGCCAAGTCCACAGCGGGGACACCGGGGAGCTGTTTTTT
>.|TRBV5-4|.|15|TRBJ2-1
CASSLDPQGHNEQFF
TGTGCCAGCAGCTTGGATCCCCAGGGGCACAATGAGCAGTTCTTC
>.|TRBV25-1|.|15|TRBJ1-1
CASSGPWGRGTEAFF
TGTGCCAGCAGTGGCCCATGGGGCCGAGGCACTGAAGCTTTCTTT
>.|TRBV18|.|13|TRBJ2-1
CASQAVPYNEQFF
TGTGCCAGTCAGGCTGTTCCCTACAATGAGCAGTTCTTC
>TRBD2|TRBV6-5|.|14|TRBJ2-2
CASRTSGSTGELFF
TGTGCCAGCAGAACCAGCGGGAGCACCGGGGAGCTGTTTTTT
>TRBD2|TRBV7-3|.|15|TRBJ2-2
CASSPRTSNTGELFF
TGTGCCAGCAGCCCCCGGACTAGCAATACCGGGGAGCTGTTTTTT
>TRBD2|TRBV7-2|.|15|TRBJ2-2
CASSQGLAVTGELFF
TGTGCCAGCAGCCAAGGACTAGCGGTTACCGGGGAGCTGTTTTTT
>.|TRBV21-1|once|15|TRBJ1-3
CASTHHPSSGNTIYF
TGTGCCAGCACCCATCATCCCAGCTCTGGAAACACCATATATTTT
>.|TRBV4-1|.|14|TRBJ1-2
CASSRLDSGYGYTF
TGCGCCAGCAGCCGCCTCGACAGTGGCTATGGCTACACCTTC
>.|TRBV6-2/TRBV6-3|.|16|TRBJ1-2
CASSANSGQGLDGYTF
TGTGCCAGCAGCGCCAATTCTGGGCAGGGACTCGACGGCTACACCTTC
>TRBD1|TRBV29-1|.|13|TRBJ2-7
CSVDPDRGGEQYF
TGCAGCGTTGATCCTGACAGGGGCGGCGAGCAGTACTTC
>.|TRBV5-1|.|15|TRBJ2-1
CASSSEPGYGHEQFF
TGCGCCAGCAGCTCGGAACCGGGGTACGGACATGAGCAGTTCTTC
>.|TRBV5-1|once|15|TRBJ2-1
CASSLQGNSYNEQFF
TGCGCCAGCAGCCTCCAGGGGAATTCCTACAATGAGCAGTTCTTC
>.|TRBV11-2|.|15|TRBJ1-1
CASSLSSGMGTEAFF
TGTGCCAGCAGCTTATCATCAGGGATGGGGACTGAAGCTTTCTTT
>.|TRBV5-1|once|14|TRBJ1-2
CASSPQDVIGGYTF
TGCGCCAGCAGTCCACAGGATGTTATTGGTGGCTACACCTTC
>.|TRBV7-3|.|13|TRBJ1-2
CASSPAEGRGYTF
TGTGCCAGCAGCCCGGCGGAGGGTCGCGGCTACACCTTC
>TRBD2|TRBV9|.|16|TRBJ2-3
CASSERRVAGKDTQYF
TGTGCCAGCAGCGAGAGGAGAGTAGCGGGGAAGGATACGCAGTATTTT
>.|TRBV2|.|18|TRBJ1-6
CASSGKGTGSSYNSPLHF
TGTGCCAGCAGTGGGAAGGGAACAGGAAGCTCCTATAATTCACCCCTCCACTTT
>.|TRBV30|.|13|TRBJ1-1
CAWAQGDGTEAFF
TGTGCCTGGGCACAGGGCGATGGCACTGAAGCTTTCTTT
>TRBD1|TRBV5-1|.|14|TRBJ1-2
CASSLDRGVFGYTF
TGCGCCAGCAGCTTGGACAGGGGAGTTTTTGGCTACACCTTC
>.|TRBV10-3|.|16|TRBJ2-1
CAISESLQGSYNEQFF
TGTGCCATCAGTGAGTCGTTACAGGGTTCCTACAATGAGCAGTTCTTC
>TRBD2|TRBV19|few|16|TRBJ2-5
CASSARTSGGQETQYF
TGTGCCAGTAGTGCGAGGACTAGCGGGGGGCAAGAGACCCAGTACTTC
>.|TRBV30|few|17|TRBJ1-5
CAWSQVGRTLSNQPQHF
TGTGCCTGGAGTCAGGTCGGACGGACACTTAGCAATCAGCCCCAGCATTTT
>TRBD1|TRBV5-6|.|14|TRBJ1-6
CASSQDRENSPLHF
TGTGCCAGCAGCCAGGACAGGGAGAATTCACCCCTCCACTTT
>.|TRBV12-3/TRBV12-4|.|13|TRBJ2-3
CASSLDRGNTQYF
TGTGCCAGCAGTTTAGATCGGGGAAACACGCAGTATTTT
>TRBD1|TRBV7-2|.|15|TRBJ2-1
CASSLTGTAYNEQFF
TGTGCCAGCAGCCTAACCGGGACAGCCTACAATGAGCAGTTCTTC
>TRBD1|TRBV15|.|15|TRBJ1-1
CATSRRTGGNTEAFF
TGTGCCACCAGCAGGAGGACAGGGGGCAACACTGAAGCTTTCTTT
>TRBD1|TRBV5-1|.|15|TRBJ1-1
CASSKGTGPNTEAFF
TGCGCCAGCAGTAAGGGGACAGGCCCGAACACTGAAGCTTTCTTT
>.|TRBV21-1|.|16|TRBJ1-2
CASSRELDKTNYGYTF
TGTGCCAGCAGCCGAGAATTGGACAAGACTAACTATGGCTACACCTTC
>.|TRBV4-1|.|15|TRBJ2-1
CASSQAREQYNEQFF
TGCGCCAGCAGCCAAGCCCGAGAACAGTACAATGAGCAGTTCTTC
>TRBD1|TRBV18|.|18|TRBJ2-3
CASSPILSGGVGTDTQYF
TGTGCCAGCTCACCAATCCTTTCAGGGGGCGTTGGCACAGATACGCAGTATTTT
>.|TRBV7-9|.|14|TRBJ2-4
CASSSTGQKNIQYF
TGTGCCAGCAGCTCTACAGGACAGAAAAACATTCAGTACTTC
>.|TRBV18|.|14|TRBJ1-4
CASSPRQAREKLFF
TGTGCCAGCTCACCGCGACAGGCGCGGGAAAAACTGTTTTTT
>.|TRBV12-3/TRBV12-4|.|13|TRBJ2-4
CASSYRAKNIQYF
TGTGCCAGCAGTTACAGGGCCAAAAACATTCAGTACTTC
>.|TRBV19|few|12|TRBJ1-2
CASRGAGYGYTF
TGTGCCAGCCGGGGGGCGGGCTATGGCTACACCTTC
>TRBD1|TRBV30|.|16|TRBJ1-3
CAWSARDRGWGNTIYF
TGTGCCTGGAGTGCCAGGGACAGGGGGTGGGGAAACACCATATATTTT